This T cell receptor beta chain is from a study of cytomegalovirus exposure and HLA in healthy donors. Study-level information: Ancestry clustering placed roughly 86% of 300 to 400 genotyped donors in the Caucasian-associated cluster.

Notes on this clone: Its specificity is unknown.

The PCR contained 60 Vbeta and 13 Jbeta primers. Here immunoSEQ multiplex PCR was the method, and the copy in TCRdb shows in-frame clones only, minus some. In the table there are 150,000 to 190,000 clones, approximately 81% of which are singletons. Findings of the study overall: About 87% or about 30% of the time was how often most TCR beta V segments were productive, according to an earlier analysis. Later analysis associated a missense DCLRE1C variant with TCR beta V- and J-gene trimming.

Germline loops: CDR1 MNHNS, CDR2 SASEGT. The CDR3 runs to 15 residues. V was shortened by 6 bases and J by 3 bases, with 17 bases between the two germline ends. The sequencing input was PBMCs. The clonotype was recovered from a man younger than 35 in good health and CMV-seronegative. The chain has TRBV6-1 and TRBJ1-2; D not resolved. CDR3 residues: CASRNYVGSDYGYTF. CDR3 nucleotides: TGTGCCAGCAGGAATTACGTGGGCTCGGACTATGGCTACACCTTC.